This T cell receptor (beta chain) was identified during a study of metastatic and nonmetastatic thyroid tumors. Across the whole study: Repertoires from blood and tumor or nodule tissue of malignant and benign thyroid patients were compared.

The authors' processing: CDR3 differences across clinicopathological groups were used to build a distant-metastasis classifier for papillary thyroid cancer. TCRdb re-analyzed the PCR reads using MiXCR. These V and J calls are TCRdb output, not the study's own analysis. Among over 35,000 clones listed, around a sixth were seen once. The V gene lost 0 bases and the J gene lost 2 bases, with 14 bases spanning the gap. Germline V lookup: CDR1 DFQATT, CDR2 SNEGSKA (reference sequence). This CDR3 spans 16 amino acids. This clone has at least ten counts. Its specificity is not known. Study-wide findings and caveats: Benign nodules were reported to have significantly lower TCR beta diversity than malignant thyroid tumors, in blood and tumor.

Treatment of any kind had been given to no patient before thyroid surgery. This rearrangement joins TRBV20-1 to TRBJ1-5; no firm D call. The TCR originated in a female donor with papillary thyroid cancer or a benign thyroid nodule (not recorded which). Some clones in this sample may be carry-over from other donors' samples. Material for sequencing was tumor tissue. In DNA, the CDR3 is TGCAGTGCTAGAGATAACCGGGGAAAGGGCAATCAGCCCCAGCATTTT. Protein sequence: CSARDNRGKGNQPQHF.